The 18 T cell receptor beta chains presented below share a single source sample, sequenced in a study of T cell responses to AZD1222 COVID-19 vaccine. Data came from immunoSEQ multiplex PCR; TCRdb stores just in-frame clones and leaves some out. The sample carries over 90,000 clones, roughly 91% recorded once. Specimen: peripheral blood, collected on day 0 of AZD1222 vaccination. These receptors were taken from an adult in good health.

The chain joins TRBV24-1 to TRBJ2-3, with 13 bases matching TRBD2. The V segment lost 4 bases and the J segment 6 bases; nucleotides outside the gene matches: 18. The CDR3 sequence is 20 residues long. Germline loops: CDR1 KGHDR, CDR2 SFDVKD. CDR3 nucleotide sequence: TGTGCCACCAGTGAGACCGGGACTAGCGGGAAGGGAGCAGTTTGGGATACGCAGTATTTT. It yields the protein CATSETGTSGKGAVWDTQYF.

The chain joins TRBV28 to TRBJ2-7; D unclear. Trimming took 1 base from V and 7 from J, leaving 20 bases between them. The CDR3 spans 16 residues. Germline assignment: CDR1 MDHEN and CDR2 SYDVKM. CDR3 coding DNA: TGTGCCAGCAGTTTATATCCCGGGTCCCTCAAAGCGGAGCAGTACTTC. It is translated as CASSLYPGSLKAEQYF.

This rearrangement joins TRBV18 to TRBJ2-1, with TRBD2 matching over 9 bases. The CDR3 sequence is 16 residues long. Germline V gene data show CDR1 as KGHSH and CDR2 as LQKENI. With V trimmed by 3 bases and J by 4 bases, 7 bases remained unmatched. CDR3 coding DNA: TGTGCCAGCTCACCGTTAGCGGGAGCAATATACAATGAGCAGTTCTTC. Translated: CASSPLAGAIYNEQFF.

CDR3 DNA sequence: TGCGCCAGCAGAGGGGGCTACACCTTC. It specifies CASRGGYTF. This chain connects TRBV5-1 to TRBJ1-2; the D is unclear. The CDR3 is made up of 9 amino acids. Germline V gene data show CDR1 as SGHRS and CDR2 as YFSETQ. The V end was cut by 5 bases, the J end by 8 bases, with 4 bases between.

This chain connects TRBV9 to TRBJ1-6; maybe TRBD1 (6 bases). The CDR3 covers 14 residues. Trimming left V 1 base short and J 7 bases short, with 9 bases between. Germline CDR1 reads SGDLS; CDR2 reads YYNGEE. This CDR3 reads CASSVRQGNSPLHF. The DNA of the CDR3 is TGTGCCAGCAGCGTACGGCAGGGGAATTCACCCCTCCACTTT.

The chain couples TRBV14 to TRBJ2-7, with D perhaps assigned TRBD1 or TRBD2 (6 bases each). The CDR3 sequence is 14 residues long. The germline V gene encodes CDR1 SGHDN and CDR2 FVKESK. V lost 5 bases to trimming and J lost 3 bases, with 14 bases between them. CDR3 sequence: CASSKRRDNYEQYF. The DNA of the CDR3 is TGTGCCAGCAGCAAAAGGAGGGACAACTACGAGCAGTACTTC.

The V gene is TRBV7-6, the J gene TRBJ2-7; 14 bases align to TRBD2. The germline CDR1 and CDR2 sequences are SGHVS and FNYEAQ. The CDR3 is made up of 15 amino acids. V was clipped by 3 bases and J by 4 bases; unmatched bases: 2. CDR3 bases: TGTGCCAGCAGCTTGACTAGCGGGAGGGTGTACGAGCAGTACTTC. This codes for CASSLTSGRVYEQYF.

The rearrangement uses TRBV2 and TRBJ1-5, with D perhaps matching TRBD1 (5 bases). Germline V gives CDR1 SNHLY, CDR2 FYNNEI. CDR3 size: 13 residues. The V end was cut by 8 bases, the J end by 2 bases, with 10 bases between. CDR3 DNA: TGTGCCAGCCGGGGGGGAGGCAATCAGCCCCAGCATTTT. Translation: CASRGGGNQPQHF.

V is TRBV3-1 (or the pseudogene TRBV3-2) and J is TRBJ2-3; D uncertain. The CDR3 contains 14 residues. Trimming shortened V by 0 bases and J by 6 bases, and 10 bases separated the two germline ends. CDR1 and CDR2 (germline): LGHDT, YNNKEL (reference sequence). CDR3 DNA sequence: TGTGCCAGCAGCCAAGATCACGGGTGGGATACGCAGTATTTT. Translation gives CASSQDHGWDTQYF.

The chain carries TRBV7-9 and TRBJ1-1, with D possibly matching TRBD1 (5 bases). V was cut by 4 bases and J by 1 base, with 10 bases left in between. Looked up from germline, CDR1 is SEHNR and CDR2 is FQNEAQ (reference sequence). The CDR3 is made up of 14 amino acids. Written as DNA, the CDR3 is TGTGCCAGCAGCTCTCCCGGACAGAACACTGAAGCTTTCTTT. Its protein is CASSSPGQNTEAFF.

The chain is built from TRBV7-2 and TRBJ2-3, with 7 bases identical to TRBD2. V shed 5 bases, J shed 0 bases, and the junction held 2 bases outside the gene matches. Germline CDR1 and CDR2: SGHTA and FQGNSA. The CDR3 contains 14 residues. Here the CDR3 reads CASSPGLSTDTQYF. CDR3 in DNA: TGTGCCAGCAGCCCGGGACTAAGCACAGATACGCAGTATTTT.

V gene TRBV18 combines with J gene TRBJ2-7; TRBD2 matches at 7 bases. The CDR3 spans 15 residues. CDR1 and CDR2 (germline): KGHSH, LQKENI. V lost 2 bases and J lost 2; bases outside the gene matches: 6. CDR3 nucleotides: TGTGCCAGCTCACCAGGAAGCGGGATGGCCTACGAGCAGTACTTC. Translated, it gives CASSPGSGMAYEQYF.

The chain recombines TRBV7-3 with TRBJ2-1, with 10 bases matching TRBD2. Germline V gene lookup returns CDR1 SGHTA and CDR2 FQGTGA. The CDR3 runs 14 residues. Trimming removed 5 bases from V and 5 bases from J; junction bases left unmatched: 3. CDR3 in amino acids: CASSLAGANNEQFF. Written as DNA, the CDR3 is TGTGCCAGCAGCCTAGCGGGAGCGAACAATGAGCAGTTCTTC.

The CDR3 is CASSLGGQYGNTIYF. The DNA for the CDR3 is TGTGCCAGCAGCTTAGGGGGGCAGTATGGAAACACCATATATTTT. This chain joins TRBV7-9 and TRBJ1-3; D perhaps matches TRBD1 (6 bases). The CDR3 has 15 residues. CDR1 is SEHNR, CDR2 FQNEAQ, per germline (reference sequence). Trimming removed 1 base from V and 3 bases from J, with 10 bases in between. The complete variable domain, with remaining parts taken from reference TRBV7-9 and TRBJ1-3, reads DTGVSQNPRHKITKRGQNVTFRCDPISEHNRLYWYRQTLGQGPEFLTYFQNEAQLEKSRLLSDRFSAERPKGSFSTLEIQRTEQGDSAMYLCASSLGGQYGNTIYFGEGSWLTVV.

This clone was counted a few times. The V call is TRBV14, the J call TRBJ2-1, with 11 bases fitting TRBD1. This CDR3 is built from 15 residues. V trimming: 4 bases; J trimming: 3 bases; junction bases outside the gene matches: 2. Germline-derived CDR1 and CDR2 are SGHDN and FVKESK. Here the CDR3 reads CASSRTGGLYNEQFF. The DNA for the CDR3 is TGTGCCAGCAGCCGGACAGGGGGCCTCTACAATGAGCAGTTCTTC.

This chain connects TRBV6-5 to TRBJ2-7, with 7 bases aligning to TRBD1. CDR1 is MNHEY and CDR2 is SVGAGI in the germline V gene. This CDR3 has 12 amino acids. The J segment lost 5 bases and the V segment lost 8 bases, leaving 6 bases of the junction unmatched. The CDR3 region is CASYDRVHEQYF. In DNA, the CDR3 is TGTGCCAGCTACGACAGGGTCCACGAGCAGTACTTC.

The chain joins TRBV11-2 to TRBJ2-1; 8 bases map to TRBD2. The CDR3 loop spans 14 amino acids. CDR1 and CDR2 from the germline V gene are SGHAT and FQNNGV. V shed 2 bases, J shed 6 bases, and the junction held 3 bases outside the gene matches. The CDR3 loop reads CASSLSGGPNEQFF. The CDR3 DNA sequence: TGTGCCAGCAGCTTATCGGGAGGGCCCAATGAGCAGTTCTTC. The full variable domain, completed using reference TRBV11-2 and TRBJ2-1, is EAGVAQSPRYKIIEKRQSVAFWCNPISGHATLYWYQQILGQGPKLLIQFQNNGVVDDSQLPKDRFSAERLKGVDSTLKIQPAKLEDSAVYLCASSLSGGPNEQFFGPGTRLTVL.

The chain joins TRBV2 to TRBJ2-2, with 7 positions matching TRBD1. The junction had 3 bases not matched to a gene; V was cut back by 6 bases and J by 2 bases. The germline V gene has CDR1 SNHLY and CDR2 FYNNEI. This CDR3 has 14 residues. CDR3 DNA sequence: TGTGCCAGCAGGGGGGACAGTAACACCGGGGAGCTGTTTTTT. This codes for CASRGDSNTGELFF.